Each of the 29 T cell receptor beta chains below was sequenced from the same sample in a study of beta chain bispecific antibodies for T cell cancers. Overall study findings and caveats: Most targeted TRBV signal came from the leukemia cell line cells, not normal T cells.

No antigen is known for these receptors. TCRdb fed the 5' RACE reads into MiXCR, producing one record per CDR3 protein. The repertoire includes over 20,000 distinct CDR3 sequences, roughly 3% of them detected once, and over 25% sits in the top ten. T cells were expanded from blood mononuclear cells for about three days with anti-CD3 OKT3 or CD3/CD28 beads. The source material was healthy donor T cells cultured with leukemia cells. These receptors came from a human donor in good health. Some clones in this sample may be carry-over from other donors' samples.

The chain couples TRBV18 to TRBJ1-1; TRBD1 matches 9 bases. CDR3 length: 14 residues. CDR1 and CDR2 (germline): KGHSH, LQKENI. With V trimmed by 3 bases and J by 7 bases, 6 bases remained unmatched. CDR3 sequence: CASSPADRGREAFF. The CDR3 DNA sequence: TGTGCCAGCTCACCCGCGGACAGGGGCCGTGAAGCTTTCTTT.

By its share, this clonotype is medium-sized (0.01 to 0.1%). The chain is built from TRBV19 and TRBJ1-3, with D hard to call. The CDR3 covers 14 residues. Germline V gene sequence: CDR1 LNHDA, CDR2 SQIVND (reference sequence). Deletions cut 4 bases from V and 2 bases from J, with 9 bases between. CDR3 sequence reads: CASSRAGPGNTIYF. The CDR3 DNA is TGTGCCAGTAGTAGGGCCGGGCCTGGAAACACCATATATTTT. Drawing the rest from reference TRBV19 and TRBJ1-3, the complete variable domain is DGGITQSPKYLFRKEGQNVTLSCEQNLNHDAMYWYRQDPGQGLRLIYYSQIVNDFQKGDIAEGYSVSREKKESFPLTVTSAQKNPTAFYLCASSRAGPGNTIYFGEGSWLTVV.

This clonotype was seen ten or more times. This chain connects TRBV25-1 to TRBJ1-2; D possibly corresponds to TRBD1 (5 bases). CDR1 and CDR2 from the germline V gene are MGHDK and SYGVNS. Trimming left V 7 bases short and J 8 bases short, with 20 bases between. The CDR3 length is 14 residues. The CDR3 region has the DNA TGTGCCAGCACTTTATCGGGGGGTCTTGTCGGCTACACCTTC. It yields the protein CASTLSGGLVGYTF.

This clonotype was recorded at least ten times. V is TRBV7-9 and J is TRBJ2-3; TRBD2 aligns across 11 bases. V trimming: 5 bases; J trimming: 1 base; junction bases outside the gene matches: 5. CDR1 is SEHNR and CDR2 is FQNEAQ in the germline V gene (reference sequence). The CDR3 consists of 16 residues. The DNA of the CDR3 is TGTGCCAGCAGCCTCGAACTAGCGGGGGGCACAGATACGCAGTATTTT. Protein sequence: CASSLELAGGTDTQYF.

This clonotype showed up many times. This chain uses TRBV7-6 with TRBJ2-2; D is tentatively TRBD1 or TRBD2 (5 bases each). CDR1 SGHVS and CDR2 FNYEAQ come from the germline V gene. Trimming took 4 bases from V and 7 from J, leaving 13 bases between them. This CDR3 comprises 14 residues. CDR3 nucleotide sequence: TGTGCCAGCAGCTCCGGGGCTATGGGCGGGGAGCTGTTTTTT. Amino acid sequence: CASSSGAMGGELFF. Looking up the rest from reference TRBV7-6 and TRBJ2-2 gives the full variable domain: GAGVSQSPRYKVTKRGQDVALRCDPISGHVSLYWYRQALGQGPEFLTYFNYEAQQDKSGLPNDRFSAERPEGSISTLTIQRTEQRDSAMYRCASSSGAMGGELFFGEGSRLTVL.

This clonotype was seen at least ten times. V usage is TRBV6-5 and J usage is TRBJ2-1; no clear D gene. V was shortened by 6 bases and J by 10 bases, with 16 bases between the two germline ends. CDR3 length equals 13 residues. Germline V CDR1 and CDR2: MNHEY, SVGAGI. The CDR3 coding sequence is TGTGCCAGCAGCGAAGGCTTGGGTAGGGAGCAGTTCTTC. It codes for CASSEGLGREQFF.

This clonotype was detected ten times or more. The rearrangement links TRBV28 to TRBJ2-7, with D perhaps matching TRBD1 (6 bases). Trimming took off 7 bases at V and 4 bases at J, with 14 bases between the two ends. The CDR3 has 13 amino acids. In germline, CDR1 is MDHEN, CDR2 SYDVKM. CDR3 protein: CASNQIGGYEQYF. The CDR3 DNA sequence: TGTGCCAGCAACCAAATAGGGGGTTACGAGCAGTACTTC.

In this sample, this clonotype turned up many times. The V call is TRBV3-1, the J call TRBJ2-1; 8 bases agree with TRBD1. The V gene's germline CDR1 is LGHDT and CDR2 YNNKEL (reference sequence). There are 12 residues in the CDR3. Trimming took 8 bases from V and 9 from J; bases not matched to a gene: 6. DNA of the CDR3: TGTGCCAGCCTTGGGGGGACAGGTGAGCAGTTCTTC. Protein product: CASLGGTGEQFF.

Ten or more counts support this clonotype. This CDR3 is CASSLVGTSEEAFF. In nucleotides, the CDR3 is TGTGCCAGCAGCTTAGTCGGGACCTCAGAGGAAGCTTTCTTT. The V and J genes are TRBV7-6 and TRBJ1-1; possibly TRBD1 for D (5 bases). Germline V gives CDR1 SGHVS, CDR2 FNYEAQ. Trimming left V 1 base short and J 8 bases short, with 14 bases between. This CDR3 contains 14 residues.

This clonotype is medium-sized by share. The chain joins TRBV27 to TRBJ1-2, with D tentatively TRBD1 (6 bases). Trimming shortened V by 2 bases and J by 4 bases, and 8 bases separated the two germline ends. Germline loops: CDR1 MNHEY, CDR2 SMNVEV (reference sequence). The CDR3 loop spans 13 amino acids. The CDR3 sequence is CASSLGQFYGYTF. DNA of the CDR3: TGTGCCAGCAGTTTAGGACAGTTCTATGGCTACACCTTC.

This clonotype was counted many times. The chain links TRBV27 to TRBJ2-3, with a possible D match to TRBD2 (5 bases). The CDR3 has 14 amino acids. With 0 bases removed from V and 7 bases from J, the gap between germline ends came to 11 bases. CDR1 MNHEY and CDR2 SMNVEV come from the germline V gene (reference sequence). The CDR3 is CASSLSLGDHTQYF. The CDR3 region has the DNA TGTGCCAGCAGTTTATCTCTCGGGGATCATACGCAGTATTTT.

This clonotype was counted a few times. A read error may explain this, as a much larger clone is one base away. The rearrangement links TRBV11-2 to TRBJ2-7, with D perhaps matching TRBD1 (5 bases). Trimming stripped 5 bases from V and 6 bases from J, with 20 bases between. From germline, CDR1 is SGHAT and CDR2 FQNNGV. The CDR3 extends over 15 amino acids. The chain's CDR3 is CASSPLGAGVVEQYF. Written as DNA, the CDR3 is TGTGCCAGCAGCCCCCTTGGGGCCGGCGTGGTCGAGCAGTACTTC.

This clonotype was recorded many times. This chain links TRBV20-1 with TRBJ2-5; no clear D gene. CDR3 length: 11 amino acids. Germline CDR1 DFQATT, CDR2 SNEGSKA (reference sequence). The germline V and J ends were trimmed by 0 bases and 5 bases, with 4 bases remaining between them. In DNA, the CDR3 is TGCAGTGCTAGAGATCGTGAGACCCAGTACTTC. As protein: CSARDRETQYF.

This clonotype was detected ten times or more. V and J are TRBV20-1 and TRBJ1-1; 7 bases map to TRBD1. J gave up 6 bases and V 5 bases, and 6 bases lay outside the gene matches. The germline gives CDR1 DFQATT, CDR2 SNEGSKA (reference sequence). CDR3 length: 12 residues. In DNA, the CDR3 is TGCAGTGCTTCGGAGGGGGCTCCTGAAGCTTTCTTT. Translated, it gives CSASEGAPEAFF.

This clonotype was detected ten times or more. The gene calls are TRBV7-6 and TRBJ1-1; perhaps TRBD1 as D (5 bases). V lost 5 bases and J 1 base, leaving 20 bases between the germline ends. The germline V gene has CDR1 SGHVS and CDR2 FNYEAQ. CDR3 length: 17 amino acids. The CDR3 spells CASSLAWRGEKNTEAFF. CDR3 coding DNA: TGTGCCAGCAGCCTTGCGTGGAGGGGTGAAAAGAACACTGAAGCTTTCTTT. Combining the CDR3 with reference TRBV7-6 and TRBJ1-1 gives the whole variable domain GAGVSQSPRYKVTKRGQDVALRCDPISGHVSLYWYRQALGQGPEFLTYFNYEAQQDKSGLPNDRFSAERPEGSISTLTIQRTEQRDSAMYRCASSLAWRGEKNTEAFFGQGTRLTVV.

This clonotype is judged medium-sized (0.01 to 0.1%). The chain is built from TRBV20-1 and TRBJ2-5, with a possible D match to TRBD2 (5 bases). CDR1 is DFQATT and CDR2 is SNEGSKA in the germline V gene (reference sequence). V was pared by 3 bases and J by 1 base, with 21 bases between. The CDR3 is 17 amino acids. CDR3 DNA sequence: TGCAGTGCTAGTCTTAACAGCGGAGGAGACCTCCAAGAGACCCAGTACTTC. This encodes CSASLNSGGDLQETQYF.

This clonotype was picked up many times. The V call is TRBV5-4, the J call TRBJ2-5; perhaps TRBD1 as D (5 bases). V lost 3 bases and J 2 bases, leaving 8 bases between the germline ends. The CDR3 contains 13 residues. Germline assignment: CDR1 SGHNT and CDR2 YYREEE (reference sequence). DNA of the CDR3: TGTGCCAGCAGCTCGACAGTTCAAGAGACCCAGTACTTC. The encoded protein is CASSSTVQETQYF.

This clonotype has at least ten counts. This chain joins TRBV19 and TRBJ2-7; D might be TRBD1 (5 bases). Between the trimmed V and J ends, which lost 5 bases and 6 bases, there was a span of 14 bases. The CDR3 contains 13 residues. The germline CDR1 and CDR2 sequences are LNHDA and SQIVND (reference sequence). The CDR3 loop reads CASSETQVLEQYF. In DNA, the CDR3 is TGTGCCAGTAGTGAAACACAGGTACTCGAGCAGTACTTC.

This clonotype showed up many times. V and J are TRBV5-1 and TRBJ2-1; the D gene is possibly TRBD2 (5 bases). V shed 1 base and J shed 7 bases, with 18 bases lying between them. The CDR3 is 16 amino acids. Per the germline V gene, CDR1 is SGHRS and CDR2 is YFSETQ. CDR3 protein: CASSLYFGEGFNEQFF. CDR3 in DNA: TGCGCCAGCAGCTTGTATTTCGGTGAGGGTTTTAATGAGCAGTTCTTC.

This sequence joins TRBV10-1 and TRBJ2-7, with D possibly TRBD2 on 6 matching bases. The CDR3 covers 13 residues. Trimming left V 4 bases short and J 0 bases short, with 7 bases between. Germline V gene lookup returns CDR1 WNHNN and CDR2 SYGVQD (reference sequence). The CDR3, as DNA: TGCGCCAGCAGTGCGGGGGACTCCTACGAGCAGTACTTC. It is translated as CASSAGDSYEQYF.

This chain links TRBV18 with TRBJ2-5; the D gene is possibly TRBD1 (6 bases). Germline CDR1 KGHSH, CDR2 LQKENI. The ends were cut back, 3 bases at V and 3 bases at J, with 11 bases in the middle. The CDR3 has 14 amino acids. CDR3 nucleotide sequence: TGTGCCAGCTCACCCAGGACAGCCGAAGAGACCCAGTACTTC. This sequence encodes CASSPRTAEETQYF.

The sample holds many counts of this clonotype. This sequence joins TRBV2 and TRBJ2-4; D not resolved. Germline V gene lookup returns CDR1 SNHLY and CDR2 FYNNEI. There are 16 residues in the CDR3. The V gene lost 4 bases and the J gene lost 5 bases, with 18 bases spanning the gap. The CDR3 coding sequence is TGTGCCAGCAGTGCGTGGACCGATCCCCCCCAAAACATTCAGTACTTC. Its protein is CASSAWTDPPQNIQYF.

This clonotype was seen many times. The chain uses TRBV7-9 and TRBJ2-2; D possibly corresponds to TRBD2 (5 bases). CDR1 is SEHNR, CDR2 FQNEAQ, per germline (reference sequence). The CDR3 has 15 amino acids. V lost 2 bases, J lost 0 bases, and 7 bases lay in between. Here the CDR3 reads CASSLRGSNTGELFF. In DNA form, the CDR3 reads TGTGCCAGCAGCTTACGGGGTTCGAACACCGGGGAGCTGTTTTTT.

This clonotype was detected ten times or more. J is TRBJ1-6 and V is TRBV11-3; TRBD1 aligns across 10 bases. The J segment lost 9 bases and the V segment lost 5 bases, leaving 16 bases of the junction unmatched. Per the germline V gene, CDR1 is SGHNT and CDR2 is YENEEA. There are 18 residues in the CDR3. CDR3 protein: CASSHLEGQGTVGSPLHF. CDR3 DNA sequence: TGTGCCAGCAGCCACTTAGAGGGACAGGGGACTGTCGGTTCACCCCTCCACTTT.

There are many counts of this clonotype. The chain carries TRBV10-3 and TRBJ2-1; TRBD1 matches 9 bases. Germline V gene lookup returns CDR1 ENHRY and CDR2 SYGVKD. With V trimmed by 0 bases and J by 4 bases, 7 bases remained unmatched. The CDR3 runs to 17 residues. This CDR3 reads CAISESTPGQGYNEQFF. CDR3 nucleotide sequence: TGTGCCATCAGTGAGTCGACGCCGGGACAGGGATACAATGAGCAGTTCTTC.

Points on this clonotype: A much larger clone lies a single base off, so this may be a read error. V usage is TRBV11-2 and J usage is TRBJ2-7; 8 bases fit TRBD2. CDR1 and CDR2 (germline): SGHAT, FQNNGV. The CDR3 totals 14 residues. The CDR3 DNA follows: TGTGCCAGCAGCTTAGCGGGGGGGAAATACGAGCGGTACTTC. This codes for CASSLAGGKYERYF.

Comment on this clonotype: This sequence may be a read error, since a much larger clone differs from it by one base. J is TRBJ2-3 and V is TRBV10-3; no definite D call. Germline V gives CDR1 ENHRY, CDR2 SYGVKD. The CDR3 consists of 14 residues. CDR3 in DNA: TGTGCCACCAGTGCGTCAATTCTCACAGATACGCAGTATTTT. As protein: CATSASILTDTQYF.

This clonotype occurred many times. The chain uses TRBV19 and TRBJ1-5; D is undetermined. Trimming cost V 2 bases and J 7 bases, with 9 bases left between them. The CDR3 consists of 13 residues. CDR1 is LNHDA and CDR2 is SQIVND in the germline V gene (reference sequence). CDR3 nucleotide sequence: TGTGCCAGTAGTATAATCGGCGGACAGCCCCAGCATTTT. It is translated as CASSIIGGQPQHF.

This clonotype was seen repeatedly, ten times or more. The rearrangement uses TRBV19 and TRBJ1-5; TRBD1 is a possible D gene (5 bases). This CDR3 comprises 14 residues. Germline values: CDR1 LNHDA, CDR2 SQIVND (reference sequence). CDR3: CATSTGGMNQPQHF. The DNA for the CDR3 is TGTGCAACTTCAACCGGGGGGATGAATCAGCCCCAGCATTTT. Full variable domain (outside the CDR3, taken from reference TRBV19 and TRBJ1-5): DGGITQSPKYLFRKEGQNVTLSCEQNLNHDAMYWYRQDPGQGLRLIYYSQIVNDFQKGDIAEGYSVSREKKESFPLTVTSAQKNPTAFYLCATSTGGMNQPQHFGDGTRLSIL.